This passage covers 25 T cell receptor beta chains from one sample sequenced in a study of graft-versus-host responses after intestinal transplantation. Sequenced by immunoSEQ multiplex PCR; TCRdb stores in-frame clones only, minus some. The data show 20,000 to 30,000 clones, more than 90% seen once. This specimen was PBMCs, taken approximately 39 days after intestinal transplant. These receptors came from a human patient who received an intestinal transplant, so some T cells may come from the graft donor.

V is TRBV7-3 and J is TRBJ2-6; D is unresolved. V was cut by 2 bases and J by 0 bases, with 5 bases left in between. Germline-derived CDR1 and CDR2 are SGHTA and FQGTGA. This CDR3 spans 15 amino acids. Written as DNA, the CDR3 is TGTGCCAGCAGCTTAGCGCTCTCTGGGGCCAACGTCCTGACTTTC. Protein: CASSLALSGANVLTF.

The chain has TRBV6-1 and TRBJ1-1; D not certain. This CDR3 has 15 residues. CDR1 is MNHNS, CDR2 SASEGT, per germline. V was shortened by 3 bases and J by 1 base, with 12 bases between the two germline ends. CDR3 nucleotides: TGTGCCAGCAGTGACCCGCCAGACCCGAACACTGAAGCTTTCTTT. Translating gives CASSDPPDPNTEAFF.

The V and J genes are TRBV15 and TRBJ2-4, with a tentative D call TRBD2 (5 bases). Trimming took off 3 bases at V and 6 bases at J, with 24 bases between the two ends. CDR1 is LNHNV and CDR2 is YYDKDF in the germline V gene (reference sequence). CDR3 size: 18 residues. For the CDR3, the DNA is TGTGCCACCAGCAGGGCATCGGGGTACACTAGACGGAGAAACATTCAGTACTTC. Translated, it gives CATSRASGYTRRRNIQYF.

The V gene is TRBV9, the J gene TRBJ2-2, with 9 bases aligning to TRBD2. Germline V gene lookup returns CDR1 SGDLS and CDR2 YYNGEE. The CDR3 length is 16 residues. V gave up 3 bases and J gave up 7 bases; unmatched junction bases: 10. CDR3 sequence reads: CASSERGLARVGELFF. The CDR3 DNA reads TGTGCCAGCAGCGAAAGGGGACTAGCAAGAGTCGGGGAGCTGTTTTTT.

The chain joins TRBV9 to TRBJ2-2, with D hard to call. Germline loops: CDR1 SGDLS, CDR2 YYNGEE. The ends were cut back, 0 bases at V and 4 bases at J, with 7 bases in the middle. This CDR3 is 14 amino acids long. CDR3 amino acids: CASSVGLTTGELFF. DNA of the CDR3: TGTGCCAGCAGCGTAGGACTTACCACCGGGGAGCTGTTTTTT.

The J gene is TRBJ1-1, the V gene TRBV6-5; D ambiguous. V was trimmed by 10 bases and J by 8 bases, leaving 14 bases between them. The length of the CDR3 is 11 residues. Germline assignment: CDR1 MNHEY and CDR2 SVGAGI. This CDR3 reads CATKEGREAFF. Written as DNA, the CDR3 is TGTGCCACCAAGGAGGGCCGAGAAGCTTTCTTT.

This clone occurred once. This chain connects TRBV4-1 to TRBJ2-7, with 8 bases fitting TRBD2. V was clipped by 0 bases and J by 3 bases; unmatched bases: 7. This CDR3 has 16 residues. CDR1 and CDR2 from the germline V gene are MGHRA and YSYEKL. This CDR3 is CASSQEAGLVFYEQYF. The CDR3 DNA follows: TGCGCCAGCAGCCAAGAAGCGGGACTAGTTTTCTACGAGCAGTACTTC.

The chain links TRBV27 to TRBJ2-1, with D perhaps matching TRBD1 (5 bases). V dropped 5 bases and J dropped 8 bases, with 25 bases sitting between them. Germline V gene sequence: CDR1 MNHEY, CDR2 SMNVEV (reference sequence). CDR3 length equals 17 residues. Written as DNA, the CDR3 is TGTGCCAGCAGTCCAAACACCCCCCGGGCAGGGCCAGATGAGCAGTTCTTC. This gives the protein CASSPNTPRAGPDEQFF.

The chain carries TRBV9 and TRBJ2-6, with D tentatively TRBD1 (6 bases). The CDR3 contains 15 residues. Germline V gene sequence: CDR1 SGDLS, CDR2 YYNGEE. Between the trimmed V and J ends, which lost 2 bases and 0 bases, there was a span of 6 bases. The CDR3 loop is CASSVGASGANVLTF. CDR3 bases: TGTGCCAGCAGCGTGGGGGCCTCTGGGGCCAACGTCCTGACTTTC.

This rearrangement joins TRBV2 to TRBJ1-1, with D unresolved. V lost 10 bases and J 4 bases, leaving 19 bases between the germline ends. CDR1 is SNHLY, CDR2 FYNNEI, per germline. This CDR3 is 14 amino acids long. In nucleotides, the CDR3 is TGTGCCACTTCCAGCGGGTCCGGAAGCACTGAAGCTTTCTTT. This codes for CATSSGSGSTEAFF.

The chain is built from TRBV4-1 and TRBJ1-2; D is uncertain. CDR1 is MGHRA, CDR2 YSYEKL, per germline. The ends were cut back, 1 base at V and 5 bases at J, with 14 bases in the middle. This CDR3 is 15 amino acids long. CDR3 amino acids: CASSQGRTVGYGYTF. The CDR3 region has the DNA TGCGCCAGCAGCCAAGGTCGTACGGTTGGGTATGGCTACACCTTC.

This clone was detected once. The chain links TRBV28 to TRBJ2-1, with 7 bases aligning to TRBD2. V lost 5 bases, J lost 5 bases, and 12 bases stayed unmatched. The CDR3 consists of 16 residues. The germline V gene encodes CDR1 MDHEN and CDR2 SYDVKM. CDR3: CASSPISSGWNNEQFF. The CDR3 bases are TGTGCCAGCAGTCCCATATCTAGCGGATGGAACAATGAGCAGTTCTTC.

This clone has only one observation. The rearrangement links TRBV7-3 to TRBJ2-1; the match to TRBD2 covers 9 bases. The CDR3 is made up of 16 amino acids. From germline, CDR1 is SGHTA and CDR2 FQGTGA. The ends lost 5 bases at V and 7 bases at J; junction bases unmatched: 12. This CDR3 reads CASSPFGLAGTNEQFF. CDR3 bases: TGTGCCAGCAGCCCCTTCGGGCTAGCGGGGACAAATGAGCAGTTCTTC.

V and J are TRBV7-9 and TRBJ1-2; the D gene is possibly TRBD1 (6 bases). The V and J ends lost 2 bases and 6 bases respectively, with 10 bases between them. Germline lookup yields CDR1 SEHNR and CDR2 FQNEAQ (reference sequence). The CDR3 loop spans 13 amino acids. The DNA for the CDR3 is TGTGCCAGCAGCTTACCGGGGGCTGATGGCTACACCTTC. Translated: CASSLPGADGYTF.

The chain joins TRBV6-5 to TRBJ1-5, with 9 bases lining up with TRBD1. The germline V gene encodes CDR1 MNHEY and CDR2 SVGAGI. CDR3 length: 15 amino acids. V lost 6 bases to trimming and J lost 8 bases; unmatched junction nucleotides: 11. CDR3 in amino acids: CASSPRDRVVEPQHF. The CDR3 coding sequence is TGTGCCAGCAGCCCCCGGGACAGGGTGGTAGAGCCCCAGCATTTT.

This clone was observed a few times. A read error may be the cause here, since a much bigger clone is one base away. Other DNA sequences of this sample code for an identical CDR3. The chain combines TRBV5-6 with TRBJ1-1, with D maybe TRBD1 (6 bases). This CDR3 contains 12 residues. V was cut by 1 base and J by 5 bases, with 6 bases left in between. The V gene's germline CDR1 is SGHDT and CDR2 YYEEEE. The chain's CDR3 is CASSLRGTEAFF. The CDR3 bases are TGTGCCAGCAGCTTGAGGGGGACTGAAGCTTTCTTT.

V usage is TRBV19 and J usage is TRBJ1-1, with 9 bases aligning to TRBD1. V shed 6 bases and J 4 bases; nucleotides not matched to a gene: 0. The CDR3 is made up of 12 amino acids. Germline V CDR1 and CDR2: LNHDA, SQIVND (reference sequence). CDR3 loop: CASRDRGTEAFF. CDR3 DNA sequence: TGTGCCAGTAGGGACAGGGGCACTGAAGCTTTCTTT.

This chain links TRBV4-2 with TRBJ2-3, with D unresolved. The CDR3 has 15 amino acids. Germline CDR1 and CDR2: LGHNA and YNFKEQ. V was cut by 1 base and J by 0 bases, with 8 bases left in between. This CDR3 is CASSQVVSSTDTQYF. The CDR3 DNA reads TGTGCCAGCAGCCAAGTCGTCTCTAGCACAGATACGCAGTATTTT.

The J gene is TRBJ2-3, the V gene TRBV28, with D possibly TRBD1 on 6 matching bases. Germline assignment: CDR1 MDHEN and CDR2 SYDVKM. The CDR3 has 13 amino acids. The V end lost 7 bases, the J end lost 1 base, and 9 bases lay between the germline ends. The CDR3 sequence is CASTHRGTDTQYF. DNA for the CDR3: TGTGCCAGCACCCACAGGGGCACAGATACGCAGTATTTT.

The V call is TRBV15, the J call TRBJ2-1; D might be TRBD2 (5 bases). Trimming took 5 bases from V and 4 from J, leaving 21 bases between them. CDR1 and CDR2 (germline): LNHNV, YYDKDF (reference sequence). The CDR3 is 17 residues long. The CDR3 sequence: CATSLAGLPTIYNEQFF. CDR3 DNA sequence: TGTGCCACCAGCCTAGCAGGCCTCCCAACAATTTACAATGAGCAGTTCTTC.

The rearrangement uses TRBV7-9 and TRBJ2-7; 8 bases are shared with TRBD1. The CDR3 has 13 amino acids. With 4 bases clipped from V and 4 bases from J, the junction kept 3 bases outside the gene matches. Germline V gives CDR1 SEHNR, CDR2 FQNEAQ (reference sequence). CDR3 nucleotide sequence: TGTGCCAGCAGCTCGACAGGGGAGTACGAGCAGTACTTC. Protein sequence: CASSSTGEYEQYF.

The rearrangement uses TRBV28 and TRBJ2-3, with D unresolved. Germline-derived CDR1 and CDR2 are MDHEN and SYDVKM. This CDR3 is built from 16 residues. V shed 2 bases and J shed 0 bases, with 12 bases lying between them. The CDR3 sequence is CASSLRAVTSTDTQYF. CDR3 in DNA: TGTGCCAGCAGTTTAAGGGCAGTCACTAGCACAGATACGCAGTATTTT.

The chain employs TRBV11-2 and TRBJ2-1, with D hard to call. The CDR3 totals 15 residues. Germline V CDR1 and CDR2: SGHAT, FQNNGV. V was shortened by 3 bases and J by 6 bases, with 15 bases between the two germline ends. The CDR3 DNA reads as TGTGCCAGCAGCTTCACCTACCGGACCCCCAATGAGCAGTTCTTC. Encoded protein: CASSFTYRTPNEQFF.

This clone was counted a single time. The V gene is TRBV4-2, the J gene TRBJ2-7; weak D call: TRBD2 (6 bases). V was trimmed by 0 bases and J by 0 bases, leaving 15 bases between them. Germline V gives CDR1 LGHNA, CDR2 YNFKEQ. This CDR3 is built from 17 residues. CDR3 DNA: TGTGCCAGCAGCCAAGATCGGAGCGGGTATCCCTCCTACGAGCAGTACTTC. It translates to CASSQDRSGYPSYEQYF.

This sequence joins TRBV5-1 and TRBJ2-7; TRBD1 matches 7 bases. The germline gives CDR1 SGHRS, CDR2 YFSETQ. The CDR3 consists of 15 residues. Trimming cost V 1 base and J 1 base; bases outside gene matches: 5. CDR3 loop: CASSLKTGESYEQYF. The DNA for the CDR3 is TGCGCCAGCAGCTTGAAAACAGGGGAATCCTACGAGCAGTACTTC.